This TCR beta chain stems from a study of regulatory T cells in long-lasting Graves disease. Across the whole study: It was over 5 years of antithyroid drugs, with positive TSH receptor antibodies, that meant persistent Graves' disease. The study's findings and limits: Repertoires from persistent disease leaned toward TRBV28, TRBJ1-2 and TRBJ2-5.

The time point here: persistent/refractory GD, antithyroid drugs over 5 years with positive TRAb. RNA from PBMCs was the source of the TCR library. CDR3-region Arm-PCR and iRepertoire HTBI primers produced the TCR beta libraries. TCRdb reprocessed the multiplex PCR reads via MiXCR and lists one record per CDR3 protein. The sample lists roughly 400,000 distinct CDR3 sequences; 20% to 25% were seen once. There are many counts of this clonotype. Its antigen is not identified. Trimming cost V 6 bases and J 12 bases, with 15 bases left between them. In germline, CDR1 is DFQATT, CDR2 SNEGSKA (reference sequence). This CDR3 is 11 amino acids long.

The sequence was collected from a female donor with Graves disease. The rearrangement uses TRBV20-1 and TRBJ2-4, with D possibly being TRBD1 (5 bases). The sample was peripheral blood mononuclear cells (PBMCs), taken when the disease was refractory, from a patient treated with antithyroid drugs. The CDR3: CSAETGVDQYF. The CDR3 region has the DNA TGCAGTGCGGAAACAGGCGTGGATCAGTACTTC.